The rows below give T cell receptor beta chains drawn from one sample of a study of T-cell reconstitution after alpha-beta-depleted transplantation in children. One entry per CDR3 protein results from TCRdb running MiXCR on the PCR reads. The table records about 500,000 distinct CDR3 sequences, 30% to 35% of them present only once. The source material was PBMCs from the stem cell graft donor, sampled from the stem cell graft. The receptors originated from a human donor who donated a stem cell graft to a child with aplastic anemia. CDR3s include the opening cysteine and the closing phenylalanine or tryptophan. D genes are given only for firm matches. Not all rows give a size; the values are once, few, many and, for expanded clones, a class.

cdr3_nt: TGCAGTGGGACTAGCGGAGCCAAAAACATTCAGTACTTC; cdr3_aa: CSGTSGAKNIQYF; j_call: TRBJ2-4; d_call: TRBD2; v_call: TRBV20-1; clone_size: few
cdr3_nt: TGCGCCAGCAGCCGACCCGGACACAGCTCCTACGAGCAGTACTTC; cdr3_aa: CASSRPGHSSYEQYF; j_call: TRBJ2-7; d_call: .; v_call: TRBV5-1; clone_size: once
cdr3_nt: TGTGCCATCAGTGAGTGGGGGACTAGCGGGCAAGAGACCCAGTACTTC; cdr3_aa: CAISEWGTSGQETQYF; j_call: TRBJ2-5; d_call: TRBD2; v_call: TRBV10-3; clone_size: .
cdr3_nt: TGTGCCAGCAGTTTATCATCGGGGTCTTTCCGTCCGGGTACTGAAGCTTTCTTT; cdr3_aa: CASSLSSGSFRPGTEAFF; j_call: TRBJ1-1; d_call: .; v_call: TRBV27; clone_size: few
cdr3_nt: TGCAGTGCTTCCGGGACTAGCGCCCCGGGAAGTGGATACGAGCAGTACTTC; cdr3_aa: CSASGTSAPGSGYEQYF; j_call: TRBJ2-7; d_call: TRBD2; v_call: TRBV20-1; clone_size: few
cdr3_nt: TGCGCCAGCAGCCAAGGGGTAGGGGGAGGCACTGAAGCTTTCTTT; cdr3_aa: CASSQGVGGGTEAFF; j_call: TRBJ1-1; d_call: .; v_call: TRBV4-3; clone_size: few
cdr3_nt: TGTGCCAGCAGCTTAATGACTAGCGGAGTAAAGGGTGAGCAGTTCTTC; cdr3_aa: CASSLMTSGVKGEQFF; j_call: TRBJ2-1; d_call: TRBD2; v_call: TRBV7-2; clone_size: .
cdr3_nt: TGCGCCAGTATAGTCGGGAAAGGCAATCAGCCCCAGCATTTT; cdr3_aa: CASIVGKGNQPQHF; j_call: TRBJ1-5; d_call: .; v_call: TRBV5-1; clone_size: .
cdr3_nt: TGCAGTGCAACCAGGGGGGATAATGAAAAACTGTTTTTT; cdr3_aa: CSATRGDNEKLFF; j_call: TRBJ1-4; d_call: TRBD1; v_call: TRBV20-1; clone_size: .
cdr3_nt: TGTGCCAGCAGTTTCTCAGGGCTCGGGGGTTATAATTCACCCCTCCACTTT; cdr3_aa: CASSFSGLGGYNSPLHF; j_call: TRBJ1-6; d_call: .; v_call: TRBV12-3/TRBV12-4; clone_size: few
cdr3_nt: TGCGCCAGCAGCTTGTGGGGGGAGCAGACCCAGTACTTC; cdr3_aa: CASSLWGEQTQYF; j_call: TRBJ2-5; d_call: .; v_call: TRBV5-1; clone_size: .
cdr3_nt: TGTGCCTGGAGGGAACTAGCGGGAACCTACAATGAGCAGTTCTTC; cdr3_aa: CAWRELAGTYNEQFF; j_call: TRBJ2-1; d_call: TRBD2; v_call: TRBV30; clone_size: few
cdr3_nt: TGCAGCCTAACTCTTGTCGGGTTAACGCAGTATTTT; cdr3_aa: CSLTLVGLTQYF; j_call: TRBJ2-3; d_call: .; v_call: TRBV29-1; clone_size: .
cdr3_nt: TGCAGTGCTACCACAAGCGGGAGTAGCGGCAATGAGCAGTTCTTC; cdr3_aa: CSATTSGSSGNEQFF; j_call: TRBJ2-1; d_call: TRBD2; v_call: TRBV20-1; clone_size: few
cdr3_nt: TGCGCCAGCAGCCAAGATCGGTCGGACACTGAAGCTTTCTTT; cdr3_aa: CASSQDRSDTEAFF; j_call: TRBJ1-1; d_call: .; v_call: TRBV4-3; clone_size: .
cdr3_nt: TGTGCCAGCGGGACGATGAGCGGGAGTATGAGGCGGGAGACCCAGTACTTC; cdr3_aa: CASGTMSGSMRRETQYF; j_call: TRBJ2-5; d_call: TRBD2; v_call: TRBV27; clone_size: .
cdr3_nt: TGTGCCAGCAGTTCCAGGGGTACTGGGGCCAACGTCCTGACTTTC; cdr3_aa: CASSSRGTGANVLTF; j_call: TRBJ2-6; d_call: .; v_call: TRBV12-3/TRBV12-4; clone_size: few